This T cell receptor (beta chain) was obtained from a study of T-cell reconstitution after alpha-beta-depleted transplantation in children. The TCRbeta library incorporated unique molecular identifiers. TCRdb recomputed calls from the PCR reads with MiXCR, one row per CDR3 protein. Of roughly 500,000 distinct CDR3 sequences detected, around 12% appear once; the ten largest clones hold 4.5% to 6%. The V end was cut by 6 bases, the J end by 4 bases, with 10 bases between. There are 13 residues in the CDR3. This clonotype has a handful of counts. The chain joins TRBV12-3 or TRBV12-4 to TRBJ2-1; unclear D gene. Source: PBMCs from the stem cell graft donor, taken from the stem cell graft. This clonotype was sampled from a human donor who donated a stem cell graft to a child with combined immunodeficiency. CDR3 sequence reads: CASRVDLYNEQFF. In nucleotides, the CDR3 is TGTGCCAGCAGGGTGGATCTGTACAATGAGCAGTTCTTC.